Presented here are 28 T cell receptor beta chains from one specimen sequenced in a study of radiotherapy plus CTLA-4 blockade in lung cancer. Clones were sequenced by immunoSEQ multiplex PCR, and TCRdb holds only the in-frame ones, with some missing. This sample carries tens of thousands of clones, approximately 83% of them seen once, and the ten largest clones take about 14%. This material consisted of peripheral blood, taken from a patient treated with radiotherapy plus ipilimumab. The receptor source for this set is a human donor with non-small cell lung cancer that progressed on radiotherapy plus ipilimumab.

V usage is TRBV5-8 and J usage is TRBJ2-1; TRBD1 agrees at 9 bases. This CDR3 is built from 17 residues. The V gene's germline CDR1 is SGHTS and CDR2 YDEGEE. V was clipped by 0 bases and J by 1 base; unmatched bases: 5. The CDR3 here is CASSLVTGTGSYNEQFF. The CDR3 region has the DNA TGTGCCAGCAGCTTGGTTACCGGGACAGGGTCCTACAATGAGCAGTTCTTC.

The CDR3 DNA is TGTGCCAGCAGCGTACAAACAGGGGTCTACAATGAGCAGTTCTTC. Amino acid sequence: CASSVQTGVYNEQFF. The rearrangement links TRBV9 to TRBJ2-1, with 7 bases identical to TRBD1. CDR1 and CDR2 from the germline V gene are SGDLS and YYNGEE. This CDR3 has 15 amino acids. V was pared by 1 base and J by 3 bases, with 4 bases of the junction left unmatched.

The gene calls are TRBV6-1 and TRBJ1-1; tentatively, D is TRBD1 (5 bases). The CDR3 runs to 13 residues. The germline V gene encodes CDR1 MNHNS and CDR2 SASEGT. Trimming took 6 bases from V and 0 from J, leaving 8 bases between them. CDR3 in DNA: TGTGCCAGCAGGGGACGGATGAACACTGAAGCTTTCTTT. Its translation: CASRGRMNTEAFF.

The rearrangement uses TRBV7-9 and TRBJ2-7, with 9 bases matching TRBD1. CDR1 and CDR2 (germline): SEHNR, FQNEAQ (reference sequence). After removal of 0 bases from V and 3 bases from J, the junction contained 0 bases not matched to a gene. The CDR3 is 14 amino acids. The CDR3 DNA sequence: TGTGCCAGCAGCTTAGCGGGACAGGGCTACGAGCAGTACTTC. It translates to CASSLAGQGYEQYF. Using reference TRBV7-9 and TRBJ2-7 for the parts outside the CDR3, the full variable domain is DTGVSQNPRHKITKRGQNVTFRCDPISEHNRLYWYRQTLGQGPEFLTYFQNEAQLEKSRLLSDRFSAERPKGSFSTLEIQRTEQGDSAMYLCASSLAGQGYEQYFGPGTRLTVT.

The count of this clone is one. The chain joins TRBV28 to TRBJ2-2; D unresolved. The length of the CDR3 is 13 residues. Trimming cost V 8 bases and J 4 bases, with 11 bases left between them. Germline V gene lookup returns CDR1 MDHEN and CDR2 SYDVKM. The CDR3 spells CASCTVFTGELFF. For the CDR3, the DNA is TGTGCCAGCTGTACAGTCTTCACCGGGGAGCTGTTTTTT.

The rearrangement links TRBV18 to TRBJ2-5; D tentatively fits TRBD1 or TRBD2 (6 bases each). The CDR3 is 14 amino acids. Germline V lookup: CDR1 KGHSH, CDR2 LQKENI. V lost 4 bases to trimming and J lost 2 bases, with 11 bases between them. The CDR3 loop reads CASSRGADQETQYF. DNA of the CDR3: TGTGCCAGCTCACGGGGGGCAGATCAAGAGACCCAGTACTTC.

The J gene is TRBJ1-5, the V gene TRBV2, with D tentatively TRBD1 (5 bases). Germline V gives CDR1 SNHLY, CDR2 FYNNEI. CDR3 length: 13 amino acids. Trimming stripped 6 bases from V and 3 bases from J, with 9 bases between. The CDR3 sequence is CASRTGTNQPQHF. In DNA, the CDR3 is TGTGCCAGCAGAACAGGTACCAATCAGCCCCAGCATTTT.

V usage is TRBV19 and J usage is TRBJ1-2, with D possibly TRBD1 on 5 matching bases. Between the trimmed V and J ends, which lost 6 bases and 7 bases, there was a span of 15 bases. The CDR3 spans 13 residues. CDR1 is LNHDA, CDR2 SQIVND, per germline (reference sequence). The CDR3 sequence: CASSGLGQGGYTF. The CDR3 coding sequence is TGTGCCAGTAGCGGTCTGGGTCAGGGTGGCTACACCTTC.

V is TRBV11-3 and J is TRBJ2-7; TRBD2 might be the D (6 bases). Germline V gene sequence: CDR1 SGHNT, CDR2 YENEEA. Trimming pared 5 bases from V and 2 bases from J, leaving 31 bases between. The CDR3 runs 20 residues. This CDR3 is CASSPLAGLSRTIGAYEQYF. CDR3 bases: TGTGCCAGCAGCCCCTTAGCTGGACTATCGAGAACGATCGGGGCCTACGAGCAGTACTTC. Drawing the rest from reference TRBV11-3 and TRBJ2-7, the complete variable domain is EAGVVQSPRYKIIEKKQPVAFWCNPISGHNTLYWYLQNLGQGPELLIRYENEEAVDDSQLPKDRFSAERLKGVDSTLKIQPAELGDSAVYLCASSPLAGLSRTIGAYEQYFGPGTRLTVT.

The chain couples TRBV6-1 to TRBJ1-6; 9 bases map to TRBD1. Per the germline V gene, CDR1 is MNHNS and CDR2 is SASEGT. The CDR3 is made up of 17 amino acids. Trimming took 3 bases from V and 4 from J; bases not matched to a gene: 7. CDR3 nucleotides: TGTGCCAGCAGTGATTGGGACGGGACAGGGTATAATTCACCCCTCCACTTT. The encoded protein is CASSDWDGTGYNSPLHF.

The chain has TRBV5-1 and TRBJ1-1; D gene uncertain. V lost 4 bases and J lost 0, with 7 bases in between. In germline, CDR1 is SGHRS, CDR2 YFSETQ. The CDR3 has 13 residues. The CDR3 nucleotides read TGCGCCAGCAGCGATACAATGAACACTGAAGCTTTCTTT. This translates into CASSDTMNTEAFF.

This clone was picked up a small number of times. The rearrangement links TRBV5-1 to TRBJ2-6, with TRBD1 identical over 11 bases. Germline V lookup: CDR1 SGHRS, CDR2 YFSETQ. V gave up 4 bases and J gave up 2 bases; unmatched junction bases: 5. This CDR3 comprises 17 residues. The CDR3 region is CASSKGDRGTGANVLTF. DNA of the CDR3: TGCGCCAGCAGCAAGGGGGACAGGGGGACTGGGGCCAACGTCCTGACTTTC.

This chain connects TRBV7-9 to TRBJ2-7; D perhaps matches TRBD1 (8 bases). V was pared by 5 bases and J by 6 bases, with 14 bases between. From germline, CDR1 is SEHNR and CDR2 FQNEAQ (reference sequence). This CDR3 is 13 amino acids long. The DNA for the CDR3 is TGTGCCAGCAGCCCCACAGGGGGGGCCGAGCAGTACTTC. The encoded protein is CASSPTGGAEQYF.

The chain carries TRBV19 and TRBJ2-7; tentatively, D is TRBD1 or TRBD2 (5 bases each). The CDR3 has 14 residues. Trimming stripped 7 bases from V and 4 bases from J, with 17 bases between. The germline V gene encodes CDR1 LNHDA and CDR2 SQIVND (reference sequence). CDR3 DNA sequence: TGTGCCAGTACCGCCGGACTCGGGGCTTACGAGCAGTACTTC. Translating it yields CASTAGLGAYEQYF.

The V gene is TRBV4-3, the J gene TRBJ2-7, with D possibly matching TRBD2 (6 bases). Germline V gene lookup returns CDR1 LGHNA and CDR2 YSLEER. CDR3 length: 15 residues. Trimming pared 1 base from V and 2 bases from J, leaving 12 bases between. DNA of the CDR3: TGCGCCAGCAGCCAAGGAAGACTAGGTCCCTACGAGCAGTACTTC. Translation: CASSQGRLGPYEQYF.

The CDR3 here is CASILLGVAGNTIYF. Here the CDR3 DNA reads TGTGCCAGCATCCTGTTGGGGGTGGCTGGAAACACCATATATTTT. The J gene is TRBJ1-3, the V gene TRBV6-6; TRBD1 is a possible D gene (5 bases). Germline loops: CDR1 MNHNY, CDR2 SVGAGI (reference sequence). The V and J ends lost 7 bases and 2 bases respectively, with 15 bases between them. The CDR3 length is 15 residues.

The V and J genes are TRBV6-5 and TRBJ1-2; D is unresolved. Per the germline V gene, CDR1 is MNHEY and CDR2 is SVGAGI. The CDR3 is made up of 13 amino acids. Trimming stripped 5 bases from V and 4 bases from J, with 11 bases between. This CDR3 is CASSHDTPYGYTF. The CDR3 nucleotides read TGTGCCAGCAGTCACGACACTCCCTATGGCTACACCTTC.

The rearrangement joins TRBV1 to TRBJ1-4; TRBD1 reflects the table's D call only, with no check against the DNA. TRBV1 is a pseudogene segment. The CDR3 contains 16 residues. The CDR3 DNA reads TGCACCACGAAGAGGACAGATCTCGCAACTAATGAAAAACTGTTTTTT. Translation gives CTTKRTDLATNEKLFF.

This sequence joins TRBV28 and TRBJ1-3; D is unresolved. Trimming stripped 5 bases from V and 5 bases from J, with 16 bases between. The CDR3 contains 15 residues. The germline gives CDR1 MDHEN, CDR2 SYDVKM. CDR3 residues: CASSLPGSSRNTIYF. CDR3 sequence (DNA): TGTGCCAGCAGTCTCCCTGGGTCTTCTAGAAACACCATATATTTT.

The rearrangement uses TRBV9 and TRBJ1-1; tentatively, D is TRBD1 (5 bases). The CDR3 consists of 15 residues. Trimming pared 2 bases from V and 5 bases from J, leaving 16 bases between. Germline assignment: CDR1 SGDLS and CDR2 YYNGEE. The CDR3 coding sequence is TGTGCCAGCAGCGTCGGGGCAGGGTCGGGGACTGAAGCTTTCTTT. It codes for CASSVGAGSGTEAFF. The variable domain in full, with the rest retrieved from reference TRBV9 and TRBJ1-1, is DSGVTQTPKHLITATGQRVTLRCSPRSGDLSVYWYQQSLDQGLQFLIQYYNGEERAKGNILERFSAQQFPDLHSELNLSSLELGDSALYFCASSVGAGSGTEAFFGQGTRLTVV.

The V gene is TRBV5-8, the J gene TRBJ2-1; possibly TRBD1 or TRBD2 for D (6 bases each). Trimming stripped 10 bases from V and 11 bases from J, with 16 bases between. CDR1 and CDR2 from the germline V gene are SGHTS and YDEGEE. CDR3 length: 11 amino acids. The CDR3 spells CAGEGGSKQFF. The CDR3, as DNA: TGTGCCGGCGAGGGGGGAAGTAAGCAGTTCTTC.

V usage is TRBV18 and J usage is TRBJ1-1, with D uncertain. Germline values: CDR1 KGHSH, CDR2 LQKENI. Trimming removed 6 bases from V and 7 bases from J, with 9 bases in between. This CDR3 is 11 amino acids long. CDR3 sequence reads: CASSRRGEAFF. CDR3 nucleotide sequence: TGTGCCAGCTCCCGCCGGGGTGAAGCTTTCTTT.

The genes are TRBV10-1 and TRBJ2-1; D perhaps matches TRBD2 (6 bases). Trimming cost V 8 bases and J 0 bases, with 38 bases left between them. Looked up from germline, CDR1 is WNHNN and CDR2 is SYGVQD (reference sequence). CDR3 length equals 23 residues. This CDR3 reads CASPYDRQLPTGGLPSSYNEQFF. The DNA for the CDR3 is TGCGCCAGCCCCTATGACAGACAACTTCCGACCGGAGGGCTCCCGAGCTCCTACAATGAGCAGTTCTTC.

The chain uses TRBV18 and TRBJ1-1; TRBD1 aligns across 12 bases. Trimming took 2 bases from V and 6 from J; bases not matched to a gene: 16. Germline V gene lookup returns CDR1 KGHSH and CDR2 LQKENI. The CDR3 runs to 19 residues. DNA of the CDR3: TGTGCCAGCTCACCAGTTAGTAGCGGGACAGGGGGCAAGAGTGCTGAAGCTTTCTTT. This translates into CASSPVSSGTGGKSAEAFF.

Only one count was recorded for this clone. The J gene is TRBJ2-2, the V gene TRBV6-5; D is ambiguous. Germline V gene lookup returns CDR1 MNHEY and CDR2 SVGAGI. Deletions cut 2 bases from V and 1 base from J, with 8 bases between. CDR3 size: 15 residues. The CDR3 sequence: CASSYHDLNTGELFF. CDR3 sequence (DNA): TGTGCCAGCAGTTACCACGACCTGAACACCGGGGAGCTGTTTTTT.

V usage is TRBV5-4 and J usage is TRBJ2-7; 7 bases are shared with TRBD2. Germline V gene data show CDR1 as SGHNT and CDR2 as YYREEE (reference sequence). After removal of 4 bases from V and 4 bases from J, the junction contained 5 bases not matched to a gene. The CDR3 extends over 13 amino acids. CDR3 DNA sequence: TGTGCCAGCAGCCGCGGGGGTGGTTACGAGCAGTACTTC. Translating gives CASSRGGGYEQYF.

V usage is TRBV30 and J usage is TRBJ1-2, with a possible D match to TRBD1 (6 bases). Germline V gene lookup returns CDR1 GTSNPN and CDR2 SVGIG (reference sequence). Deletions cut 2 bases from V and 5 bases from J, with 9 bases between. The CDR3 covers 12 residues. The CDR3 here is CAWSRQGYGYTF. The CDR3 nucleotides are TGTGCCTGGAGTCGTCAGGGGTATGGCTACACCTTC. The full variable domain, completed using reference TRBV30 and TRBJ1-2, is SQTIHQWPATLVQPVGSPLSLECTVEGTSNPNLYWYRQAAGRGLQLLFYSVGIGQISSEVPQNLSASRPQDRQFILSSKKLLLSDSGFYLCAWSRQGYGYTFGSGTRLTVV.

This clone was detected only once. The genes are TRBV28 and TRBJ2-5; tentatively, D is TRBD1 (5 bases). V gave up 3 bases and J gave up 0 bases, with 14 bases separating them. This CDR3 comprises 16 residues. Per the germline V gene, CDR1 is MDHEN and CDR2 is SYDVKM. This CDR3 is CASSFPAGNYQETQYF. The CDR3 coding sequence is TGTGCCAGCAGTTTTCCTGCAGGGAATTACCAAGAGACCCAGTACTTC. Filled out from reference TRBV28 and TRBJ2-5, the complete variable domain reads DVKVTQSSRYLVKRTGEKVFLECVQDMDHENMFWYRQDPGLGLRLIYFSYDVKMKEKGDIPEGYSVSREKKERFSLILESASTNQTSMYLCASSFPAGNYQETQYFGPGTRLLVL.